A selection of T cell receptor beta chains follows, all from one sample in a study of blood T cell repertoires in COVID-19. Clones were sequenced by immunoSEQ multiplex PCR, and TCRdb holds only the in-frame ones, with some missing. The table lists over 35,000 clones, about four fifths of them singletons. Material for sequencing was peripheral blood. Receptors were obtained from a man between 65 and 85 years old with acute or convalescent COVID-19. CDR3s include the opening cysteine and the closing phenylalanine or tryptophan. D genes are given only for firm matches. Size is omitted from some rows. Given values are once, few, many or a class for expanded clones.

abundance: once
d_gene: TRBD1
v_gene: TRBV6-2/TRBV6-3
j_gene: TRBJ2-3
CDR3nt: TGTGCCAGCAGCCGGGGACAGAGCACAGATACGCAGTATTTT
CDR3aa: CASSRGQSTDTQYF

abundance: -
d_gene: -
v_gene: TRBV20-1
j_gene: TRBJ1-1
CDR3nt: TGCAGTGCTAAAGACAGCACTGAAGCTTTCTTT
CDR3aa: CSAKDSTEAFF

abundance: -
d_gene: -
v_gene: TRBV24-1
j_gene: TRBJ1-4
CDR3nt: TGTGCCACCAGTGATTCCCCGGGCAGGGGAGACGAAAAACTGTTTTTT
CDR3aa: CATSDSPGRGDEKLFF

abundance: -
d_gene: TRBD1
v_gene: TRBV19
j_gene: TRBJ2-7
CDR3nt: TGTGCCAGTAGTGGCTCCGGGACAGGGGCCGGAGAGCAGTACTTC
CDR3aa: CASSGSGTGAGEQYF

abundance: -
d_gene: -
v_gene: TRBV6-1
j_gene: TRBJ1-5
CDR3nt: TGTGCCAGCAGTGAGTCCCCACGAGCTCCCCAGCATTTT
CDR3aa: CASSESPRAPQHF

abundance: once
d_gene: TRBD1
v_gene: TRBV10-3
j_gene: TRBJ2-1
CDR3nt: TGTGCCTCCCGTAAGGGACAGGGCATCAATGAGCAGTTCTTC
CDR3aa: CASRKGQGINEQFF

abundance: few
d_gene: TRBD1
v_gene: TRBV7-9
j_gene: TRBJ1-6
CDR3nt: TGTGCCAGCAGCTTAATATCTACAGGGGGGAGGTCACCCCTCCACTTT
CDR3aa: CASSLISTGGRSPLHF

abundance: once
d_gene: -
v_gene: TRBV2
j_gene: TRBJ1-5
CDR3nt: TGTGCCAGCAGCCCTCTCGAGGGTAATCAGCCCCAGCATTTT
CDR3aa: CASSPLEGNQPQHF

abundance: -
d_gene: TRBD2
v_gene: TRBV7-9
j_gene: TRBJ2-7
CDR3nt: TGTGCCAGCAGCTTAGCGTTGAGAGCGGGAGGGGAGCAGTACTTC
CDR3aa: CASSLALRAGGEQYF

abundance: -
d_gene: -
v_gene: TRBV20-1
j_gene: TRBJ1-6
CDR3nt: TGCAGTGCTAGTCCGGGAACAGTGTCCTCTAATTCACCCCTCCACTTT
CDR3aa: CSASPGTVSSNSPLHF

abundance: -
d_gene: TRBD2
v_gene: TRBV24-1
j_gene: TRBJ2-1
CDR3nt: TGTGCCACCAGTGACTCGGGACTAGCGGATTACAATGAGCAGTTCTTC
CDR3aa: CATSDSGLADYNEQFF

abundance: -
d_gene: TRBD1
v_gene: TRBV10-3
j_gene: TRBJ2-7
CDR3nt: TGTGCCATCGGGGGAGACAGGGGGCTTTACGAGCAGTACTTC
CDR3aa: CAIGGDRGLYEQYF

abundance: -
d_gene: TRBD1
v_gene: TRBV5-3
j_gene: TRBJ1-5
CDR3nt: TGTGCCAGAAGCTCGGGACAGGAGTTCTATAGCAATCAGCCCCAGCATTTT
CDR3aa: CARSSGQEFYSNQPQHF

abundance: -
d_gene: TRBD2
v_gene: TRBV18
j_gene: TRBJ2-1
CDR3nt: TGTGCCAGCTCACCGGCTGCGGGAGGCTACTACAATGAGCAGTTCTTC
CDR3aa: CASSPAAGGYYNEQFF

abundance: -
d_gene: -
v_gene: TRBV28
j_gene: TRBJ1-5
CDR3nt: TGTGCCAGCAGTTCTGTATACTGGACAGAAAATAGCAATCAGCCCCAGCATTTT
CDR3aa: CASSSVYWTENSNQPQHF

abundance: -
d_gene: TRBD1
v_gene: TRBV27
j_gene: TRBJ2-2
CDR3nt: TGTGCCAGCAGTGCCCAACAGGGGGCCCTCACCGGGGAGCTGTTTTTT
CDR3aa: CASSAQQGALTGELFF

abundance: -
d_gene: TRBD2
v_gene: TRBV18
j_gene: TRBJ2-2
CDR3nt: TGTGCCAGCTCACCACCTAGCGGGAGGTCAACCGGGGAGCTGTTTTTT
CDR3aa: CASSPPSGRSTGELFF

abundance: -
d_gene: -
v_gene: TRBV4-1
j_gene: TRBJ1-3
CDR3nt: TGCGCCAGCAGCAAGACCTCCGGGGGACTAAGCTCTGGAAACACCATATATTTT
CDR3aa: CASSKTSGGLSSGNTIYF

abundance: -
d_gene: -
v_gene: TRBV5-1
j_gene: TRBJ1-2
CDR3nt: TGCGCCAGCAAGAATTCTCCCTATGCTAACTATGGCTACACCTTC
CDR3aa: CASKNSPYANYGYTF

abundance: -
d_gene: TRBD1
v_gene: TRBV6-1
j_gene: TRBJ1-1
CDR3nt: TGTGCCAGCAGCAGTACAGGGGACGCTGAAGCTTTCTTT
CDR3aa: CASSSTGDAEAFF

abundance: once
d_gene: TRBD2
v_gene: TRBV18
j_gene: TRBJ2-7
CDR3nt: TGTGCCAGCTCACCTGTGCAGCGGGAAAACGAGCAGTACTTC
CDR3aa: CASSPVQRENEQYF

abundance: -
d_gene: -
v_gene: TRBV29-1
j_gene: TRBJ2-1
CDR3nt: TGCAGCGTTTATTATTGGGGCAGGTCCTACAATGAGCAGTTCTTC
CDR3aa: CSVYYWGRSYNEQFF

abundance: -
d_gene: -
v_gene: TRBV9
j_gene: TRBJ1-4
CDR3nt: TGTGCCAGCAGCGTAGGGGTAGGAGGATCGAATGAAAAACTGTTTTTT
CDR3aa: CASSVGVGGSNEKLFF

abundance: -
d_gene: -
v_gene: TRBV2
j_gene: TRBJ2-1
CDR3nt: TGTGCCAGCAGTGAAAACAGCCGAGAGCAGTTCTTC
CDR3aa: CASSENSREQFF

abundance: -
d_gene: TRBD1
v_gene: TRBV9
j_gene: TRBJ2-5
CDR3nt: TGTGCCAGTTCCCGGGACAGGGCCCAAGAGACCCAGTACTTC
CDR3aa: CASSRDRAQETQYF

abundance: -
d_gene: -
v_gene: TRBV4-1
j_gene: TRBJ2-7
CDR3nt: TGCGCCAGCAGCCAAGACGGCTACGAGCAGTACTTC
CDR3aa: CASSQDGYEQYF

abundance: -
d_gene: TRBD1
v_gene: TRBV7-9
j_gene: TRBJ1-2
CDR3nt: TGTGCCAGCAGCTTATATCCGGACAGGAACTATGGCTACACCTTC
CDR3aa: CASSLYPDRNYGYTF

abundance: -
d_gene: -
v_gene: TRBV14
j_gene: TRBJ2-3
CDR3nt: TGTGCCAGCAGCCAAGTCCGACACACAGATACGCAGTATTTT
CDR3aa: CASSQVRHTDTQYF

abundance: once
d_gene: -
v_gene: TRBV13
j_gene: TRBJ2-7
CDR3nt: TGTGCCAGCAGCCTCGGGCCTCGAGGGAACGAGCAGTACTTC
CDR3aa: CASSLGPRGNEQYF

abundance: -
d_gene: TRBD1
v_gene: TRBV28
j_gene: TRBJ2-7
CDR3nt: TGTGCCAGTGAGACAGGGGCGAGGGAGCAGTACTTC
CDR3aa: CASETGAREQYF

abundance: -
d_gene: -
v_gene: TRBV28
j_gene: TRBJ2-1
CDR3nt: TGTGCCAGCAGTTTTGTAGCAGTATTCAATGAGCAGTTCTTC
CDR3aa: CASSFVAVFNEQFF

abundance: -
d_gene: TRBD1
v_gene: TRBV18
j_gene: TRBJ2-2
CDR3nt: TGTGCCAGCTCGGACTCCTCCGCAGGGGGCTCCGGGGAGCTGTTTTTT
CDR3aa: CASSDSSAGGSGELFF

abundance: -
d_gene: -
v_gene: TRBV27
j_gene: TRBJ2-5
CDR3nt: TGTGCCAGCAGTTTACTAGGCGGCCAAGAGACCCAGTACTTC
CDR3aa: CASSLLGGQETQYF

abundance: -
d_gene: -
v_gene: TRBV12-3/TRBV12-4
j_gene: TRBJ2-7
CDR3nt: TGTGCCAGCAGTTTAGCGGGCAGGGCCGAGCAGTACTTC
CDR3aa: CASSLAGRAEQYF

abundance: few
d_gene: -
v_gene: TRBV7-3
j_gene: TRBJ1-1
CDR3nt: TGTGCCAGCAGCTTAACCTTTAACACTGAAGCTTTCTTT
CDR3aa: CASSLTFNTEAFF

abundance: -
d_gene: TRBD1
v_gene: TRBV3-1/TRBV3-2
j_gene: TRBJ1-4
CDR3nt: TGTGCCAGCAGCCAATACGGGACAGGGGGAGGTGAAAAACTGTTTTTT
CDR3aa: CASSQYGTGGGEKLFF

abundance: once
d_gene: -
v_gene: TRBV18
j_gene: TRBJ1-1
CDR3nt: TGTGCCAGCCTGGGGGGGGCAGGGCGCACTGAAGCTTTCTTT
CDR3aa: CASLGGAGRTEAFF

abundance: many
d_gene: -
v_gene: TRBV9
j_gene: TRBJ2-7
CDR3nt: TGTGCCAGCAGCGCCGGGACTTATTACGAGCAGTACTTC
CDR3aa: CASSAGTYYEQYF